This T cell receptor (beta chain) originates from a study of T cell responses to AZD1222 COVID-19 vaccine. Assay used: immunoSEQ multiplex PCR; TCRdb lists only in-frame clones, some missing. Of over 100,000 clones in the sample, just over 90% were seen once. The CDR3 runs 15 residues. Germline values: CDR1 MNHEY, CDR2 SVGEGT. Trimming at V came to 6 bases and at J to 5 bases, leaving 9 bases not matched to a gene. The sequenced sample was peripheral blood, obtained on day 0 of AZD1222 vaccination. This sequence was found in an adult in good health. J is TRBJ2-5 and V is TRBV6-2 or TRBV6-3; 10 nucleotides align to TRBD2. The CDR3 bases are TGTGCCAGCAGCCTCGGGGTAGCGGGGGGTGAGACCCAGTACTTC. This translates into CASSLGVAGGETQYF.